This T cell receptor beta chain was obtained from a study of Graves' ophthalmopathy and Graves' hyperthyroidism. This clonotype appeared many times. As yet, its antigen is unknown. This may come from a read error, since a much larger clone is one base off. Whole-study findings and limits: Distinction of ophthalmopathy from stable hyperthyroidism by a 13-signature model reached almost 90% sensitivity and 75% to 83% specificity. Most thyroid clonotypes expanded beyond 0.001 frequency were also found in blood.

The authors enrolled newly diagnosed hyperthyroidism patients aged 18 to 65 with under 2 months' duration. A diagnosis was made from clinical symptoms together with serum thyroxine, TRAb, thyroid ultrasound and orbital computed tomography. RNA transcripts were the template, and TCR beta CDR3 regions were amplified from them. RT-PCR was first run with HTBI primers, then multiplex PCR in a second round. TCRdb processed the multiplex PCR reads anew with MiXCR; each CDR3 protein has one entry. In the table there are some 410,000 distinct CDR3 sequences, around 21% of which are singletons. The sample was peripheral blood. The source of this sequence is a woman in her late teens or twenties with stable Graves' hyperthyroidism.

This CDR3 is CASSVSGSTGELFF. DNA of the CDR3: TGTGCCAGCAGTGTTAGCGGGAGCACCGGGGAGCTGTTTTTT. The rearrangement joins TRBV2 to TRBJ2-2; 9 bases map to TRBD2. The trim removed 4 bases at V and 4 bases at J, leaving 1 base unmatched. The CDR3 loop spans 14 amino acids. The V gene's germline CDR1 is SNHLY and CDR2 FYNNEI.